This T cell receptor (beta chain) was recovered during a study of T cell repertoires in ileal Crohn's disease. Study summary: Surgery for a complication: stricturing in 61%, penetrating in approximately 40%.

Study-level findings and limits: Every patient over 26.8% clonality showed endoscopic recurrence. Clonal expansions were more frequent in active smokers than non-smokers at surgery.

The CDR3 runs 16 residues. V gave up 4 bases and J gave up 2 bases, with 17 bases separating them. The germline CDR1 and CDR2 sequences are SGHRS and YFSETQ. In the case of this clone: Its target is unknown.

TCRB immunosequencing input was about 0.55 micrograms of biopsy DNA per sample. The data were produced by immunoSEQ multiplex PCR, yet TCRdb's version contains in-frame clones alone and is incomplete. The repertoire holds 10,000 to 14,000 clones, with more than 60% as singletons. The sequencing sample was made of ileal tissue. The chain combines TRBV5-1 with TRBJ2-3, with D tentatively TRBD2 (5 bases). This clonotype originated in an adult with Crohn's disease. The CDR3 coding sequence is TGCGCCAGCAGCCCGGACTCCACGCCGAACACAGATACGCAGTATTTT. Protein product: CASSPDSTPNTDTQYF.